The following is a T cell receptor (beta chain) sequence with its context. At one end, the junction sequence differs from germline, possibly due to a read error. Genomic DNA (from each subset) was split evenly across several immunoSEQ plates. TCRdb's table, derived via immunoSEQ multiplex PCR, lists solely in-frame clones and lacks some. The data contain around 2.1 million clones, 85% to 95% of them singletons. Positive CCR7 selection of CD45RO-negative cells yielded the naive CD8 cells, and terminally differentiated effector memory CD45RA+ cells were excluded. This sample was included in a study of shared clonotypes between healthy human individuals. About the research overall: A couple of female and three male donors aged 18 to 49 were enrolled.

This sequence originates from a man younger than 35 in good health. Some clones in this sample may be carry-over from other donors' samples. Sequenced: naive CD8+ T cells from PBMCs.

DNA of the CDR3: TGCGCCAGCAGCCAAGACGATAAGGGGGGGTTCTACGAGCAGTACTTC. Encoded protein: CASSQDDKGGFYEQYF. The J gene is TRBJ2-7, the V gene TRBV5-4; a possible D gene is TRBD2 (7 bases). CDR1 SGHNT and CDR2 YYREEE come from the germline V gene (reference sequence). The CDR3 length is 16 residues.